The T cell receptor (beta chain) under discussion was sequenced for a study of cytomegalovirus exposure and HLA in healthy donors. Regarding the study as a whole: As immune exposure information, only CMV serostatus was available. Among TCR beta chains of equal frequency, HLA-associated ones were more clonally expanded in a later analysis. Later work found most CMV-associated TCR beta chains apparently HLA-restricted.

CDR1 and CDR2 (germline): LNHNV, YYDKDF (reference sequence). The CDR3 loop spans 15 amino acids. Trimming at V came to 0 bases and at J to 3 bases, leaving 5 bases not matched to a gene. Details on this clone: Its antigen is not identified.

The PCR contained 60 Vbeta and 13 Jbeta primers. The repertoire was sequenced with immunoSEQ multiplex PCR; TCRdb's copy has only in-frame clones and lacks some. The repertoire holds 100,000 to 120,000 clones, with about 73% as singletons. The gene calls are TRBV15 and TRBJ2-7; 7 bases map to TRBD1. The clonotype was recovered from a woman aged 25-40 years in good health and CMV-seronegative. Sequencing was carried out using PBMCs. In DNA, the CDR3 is TGTGCCACCAGCAGAGAATCGGGACAGTACTACGAGCAGTACTTC. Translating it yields CATSRESGQYYEQYF.